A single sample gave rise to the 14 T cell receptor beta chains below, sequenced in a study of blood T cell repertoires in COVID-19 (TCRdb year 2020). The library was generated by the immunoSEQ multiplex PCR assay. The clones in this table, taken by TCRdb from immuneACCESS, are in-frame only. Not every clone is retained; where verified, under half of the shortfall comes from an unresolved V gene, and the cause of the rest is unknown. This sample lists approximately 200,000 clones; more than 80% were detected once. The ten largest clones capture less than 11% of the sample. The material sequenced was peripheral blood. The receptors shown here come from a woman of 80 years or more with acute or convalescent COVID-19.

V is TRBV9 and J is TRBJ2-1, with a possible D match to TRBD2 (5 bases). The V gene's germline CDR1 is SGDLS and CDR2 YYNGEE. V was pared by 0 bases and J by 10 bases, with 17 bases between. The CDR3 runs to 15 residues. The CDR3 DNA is TGTGCCAGCAGCGTAGCTGGGAGTTTGGTAGCGGAGCAGTTCTTC. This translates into CASSVAGSLVAEQFF. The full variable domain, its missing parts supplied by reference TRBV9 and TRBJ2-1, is DSGVTQTPKHLITATGQRVTLRCSPRSGDLSVYWYQQSLDQGLQFLIQYYNGEERAKGNILERFSAQQFPDLHSELNLSSLELGDSALYFCASSVAGSLVAEQFFGPGTRLTVL.

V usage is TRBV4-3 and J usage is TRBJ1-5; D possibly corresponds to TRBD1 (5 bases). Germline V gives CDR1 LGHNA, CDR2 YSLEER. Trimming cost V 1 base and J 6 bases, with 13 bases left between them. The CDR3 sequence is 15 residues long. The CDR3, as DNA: TGCGCCAGCAGCCAAGGAATGGCGGGGACTCAGCCCCAGCATTTT. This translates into CASSQGMAGTQPQHF.

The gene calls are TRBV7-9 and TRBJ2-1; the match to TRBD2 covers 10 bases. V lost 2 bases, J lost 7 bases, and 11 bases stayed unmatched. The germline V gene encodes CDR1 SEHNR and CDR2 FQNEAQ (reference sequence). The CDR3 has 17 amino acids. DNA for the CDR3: TGTGCCAGCAGCTTAAGTAAGACAGCGGGAGGGCGAAATGAGCAGTTCTTC. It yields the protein CASSLSKTAGGRNEQFF.

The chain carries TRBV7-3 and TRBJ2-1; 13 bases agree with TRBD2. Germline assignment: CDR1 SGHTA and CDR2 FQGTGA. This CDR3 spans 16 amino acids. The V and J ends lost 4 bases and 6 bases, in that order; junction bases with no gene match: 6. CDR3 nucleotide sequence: TGTGCCAGCAGCTCGCCGGGACTAGCGGGATCCAATGAGCAGTTCTTC. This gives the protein CASSSPGLAGSNEQFF.

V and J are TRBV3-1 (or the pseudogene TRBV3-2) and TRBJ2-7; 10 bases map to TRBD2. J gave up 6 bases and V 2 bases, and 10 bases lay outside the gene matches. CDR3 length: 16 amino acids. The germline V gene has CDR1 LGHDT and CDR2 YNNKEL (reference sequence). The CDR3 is CASSQWWSSGSGEQYF. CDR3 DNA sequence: TGTGCCAGCAGCCAATGGTGGTCTAGCGGGAGTGGCGAGCAGTACTTC.

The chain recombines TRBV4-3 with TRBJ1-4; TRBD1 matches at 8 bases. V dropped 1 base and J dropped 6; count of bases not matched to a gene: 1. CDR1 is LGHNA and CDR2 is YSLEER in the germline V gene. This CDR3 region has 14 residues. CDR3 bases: TGCGCCAGCAGCCAAGCCAGGGGGCATGAAAAACTGTTTTTT. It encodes CASSQARGHEKLFF.

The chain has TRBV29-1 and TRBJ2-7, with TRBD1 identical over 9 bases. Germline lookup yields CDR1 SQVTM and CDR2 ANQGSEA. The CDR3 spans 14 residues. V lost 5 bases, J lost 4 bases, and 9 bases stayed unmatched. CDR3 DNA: TGCAGCGTTTCCCGACAGGGGGGAGGATACGAGCAGTACTTC. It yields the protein CSVSRQGGGYEQYF.

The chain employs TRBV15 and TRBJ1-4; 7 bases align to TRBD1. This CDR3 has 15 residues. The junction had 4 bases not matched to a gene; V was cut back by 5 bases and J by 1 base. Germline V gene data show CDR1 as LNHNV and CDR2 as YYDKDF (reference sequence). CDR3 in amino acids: CATSWRQGTNEKLFF. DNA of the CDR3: TGTGCCACCAGCTGGAGACAGGGAACTAATGAAAAACTGTTTTTT. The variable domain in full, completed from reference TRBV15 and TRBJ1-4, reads DAMVIQNPRYQVTQFGKPVTLSCSQTLNHNVMYWYQQKSSQAPKLLFHYYDKDFNNEADTPDNFQSRRPNTSFCFLDIRSPGLGDTAMYLCATSWRQGTNEKLFFGSGTQLSVL.

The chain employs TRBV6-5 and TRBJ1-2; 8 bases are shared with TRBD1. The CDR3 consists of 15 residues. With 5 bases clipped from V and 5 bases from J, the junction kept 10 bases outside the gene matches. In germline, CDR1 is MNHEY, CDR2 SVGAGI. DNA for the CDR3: TGTGCCAGCAGTCCTGGACAGGGTGCGTCGTATGGCTACACCTTC. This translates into CASSPGQGASYGYTF.

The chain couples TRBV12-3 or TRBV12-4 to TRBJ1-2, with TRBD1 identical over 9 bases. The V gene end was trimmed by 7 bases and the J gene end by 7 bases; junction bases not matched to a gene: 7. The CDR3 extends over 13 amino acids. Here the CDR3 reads CASNGGTGLGYTF. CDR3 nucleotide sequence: TGTGCCAGCAATGGAGGGACAGGGCTTGGCTACACCTTC.

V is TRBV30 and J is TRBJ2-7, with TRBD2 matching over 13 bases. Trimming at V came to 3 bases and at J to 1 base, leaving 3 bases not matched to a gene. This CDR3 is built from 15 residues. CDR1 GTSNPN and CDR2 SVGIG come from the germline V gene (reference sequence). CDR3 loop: CAWRLAGGPSYEQYF. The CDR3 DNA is TGTGCCTGGAGACTAGCGGGAGGGCCGTCCTACGAGCAGTACTTC. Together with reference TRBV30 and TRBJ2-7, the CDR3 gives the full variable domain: SQTIHQWPATLVQPVGSPLSLECTVEGTSNPNLYWYRQAAGRGLQLLFYSVGIGQISSEVPQNLSASRPQDRQFILSSKKLLLSDSGFYLCAWRLAGGPSYEQYFGPGTRLTVT.

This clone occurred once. CDR3 region: CASSEGGQGLGGDGYTF. CDR3 coding DNA: TGTGCCAGCAGTGAAGGAGGACAGGGCCTAGGTGGGGATGGCTACACCTTC. This chain uses TRBV6-1 with TRBJ1-2, with 8 bases matching TRBD1. This CDR3 has 17 amino acids. The germline CDR1 and CDR2 sequences are MNHNS and SASEGT. Trimming removed 1 base from V and 6 bases from J; junction bases left unmatched: 13.

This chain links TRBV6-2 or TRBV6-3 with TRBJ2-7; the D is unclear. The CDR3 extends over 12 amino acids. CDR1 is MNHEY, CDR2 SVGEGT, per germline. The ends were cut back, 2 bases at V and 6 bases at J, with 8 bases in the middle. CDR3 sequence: CASSYLLGEQYF. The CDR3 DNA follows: TGTGCCAGCAGTTACCTCCTAGGCGAGCAGTACTTC.

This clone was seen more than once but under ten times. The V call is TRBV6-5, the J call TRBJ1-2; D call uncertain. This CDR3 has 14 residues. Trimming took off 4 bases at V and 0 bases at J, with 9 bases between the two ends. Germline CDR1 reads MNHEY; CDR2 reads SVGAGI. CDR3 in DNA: TGTGCCAGCAGTTTACGGGAAGCTAACTATGGCTACACCTTC. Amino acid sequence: CASSLREANYGYTF.